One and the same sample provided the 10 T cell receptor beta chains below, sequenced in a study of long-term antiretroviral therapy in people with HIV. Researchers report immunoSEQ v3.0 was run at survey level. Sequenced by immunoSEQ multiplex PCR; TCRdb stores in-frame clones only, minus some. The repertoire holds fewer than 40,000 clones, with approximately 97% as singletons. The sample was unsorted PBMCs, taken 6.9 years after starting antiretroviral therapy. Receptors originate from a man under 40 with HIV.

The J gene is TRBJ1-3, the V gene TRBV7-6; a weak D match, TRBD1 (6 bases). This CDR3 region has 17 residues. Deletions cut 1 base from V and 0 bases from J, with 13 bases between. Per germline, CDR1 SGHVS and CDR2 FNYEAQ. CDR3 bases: TGTGCCAGCAGCTTAGAGATCGGGACAACCTCTGGAAACACCATATATTTT. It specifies CASSLEIGTTSGNTIYF.

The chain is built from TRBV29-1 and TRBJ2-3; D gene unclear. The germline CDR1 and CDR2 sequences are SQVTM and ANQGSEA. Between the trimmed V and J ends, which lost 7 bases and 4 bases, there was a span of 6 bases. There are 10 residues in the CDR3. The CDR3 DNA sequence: TGCAGCGCCGATCCAGATACGCAGTATTTT. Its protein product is CSADPDTQYF.

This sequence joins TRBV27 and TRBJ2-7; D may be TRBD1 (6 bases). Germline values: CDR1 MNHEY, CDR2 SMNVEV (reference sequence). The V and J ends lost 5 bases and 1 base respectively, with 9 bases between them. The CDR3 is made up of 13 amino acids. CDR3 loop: CASSNGQSYEQYF. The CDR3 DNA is TGTGCCAGCAGTAACGGACAGTCCTACGAGCAGTACTTC.

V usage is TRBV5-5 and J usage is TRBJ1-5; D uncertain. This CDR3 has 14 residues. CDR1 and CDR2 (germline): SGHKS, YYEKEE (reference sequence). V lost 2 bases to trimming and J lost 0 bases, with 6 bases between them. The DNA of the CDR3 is TGTGCCAGCAGCTTCTCAGATAGCAATCAGCCCCAGCATTTT. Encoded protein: CASSFSDSNQPQHF.

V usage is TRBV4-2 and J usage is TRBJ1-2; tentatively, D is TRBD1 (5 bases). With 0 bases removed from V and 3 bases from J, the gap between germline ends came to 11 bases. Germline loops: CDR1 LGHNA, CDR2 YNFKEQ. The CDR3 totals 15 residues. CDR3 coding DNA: TGTGCCAGCAGCCAAGATAAGGGACCTGACTATGGCTACACCTTC. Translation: CASSQDKGPDYGYTF.

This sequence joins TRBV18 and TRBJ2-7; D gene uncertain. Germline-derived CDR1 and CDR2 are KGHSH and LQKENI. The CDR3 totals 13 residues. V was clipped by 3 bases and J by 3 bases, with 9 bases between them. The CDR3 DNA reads TGTGCCAGCTCACCCATAACTGGCTACGAGCAGTACTTC. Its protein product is CASSPITGYEQYF.

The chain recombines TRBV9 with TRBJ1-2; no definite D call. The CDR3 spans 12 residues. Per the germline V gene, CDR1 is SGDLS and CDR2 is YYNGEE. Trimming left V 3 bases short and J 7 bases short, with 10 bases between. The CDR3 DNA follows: TGTGCCAGCAGCGGGCTGACCATTGGCTACACCTTC. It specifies CASSGLTIGYTF.

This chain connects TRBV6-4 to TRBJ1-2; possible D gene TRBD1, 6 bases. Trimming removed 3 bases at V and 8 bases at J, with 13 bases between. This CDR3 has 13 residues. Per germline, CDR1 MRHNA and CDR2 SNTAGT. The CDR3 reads CASSETGYDGYTF. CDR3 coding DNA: TGTGCCAGCAGTGAAACAGGGTATGACGGCTACACCTTC.

The CDR3: CASSQDGGGGGPHTGELFF. CDR3 DNA: TGCGCCAGCAGCCAAGATGGAGGGGGGGGAGGGCCGCACACCGGGGAGCTGTTTTTT. The rearrangement joins TRBV4-1 to TRBJ2-2, with a tentative D call TRBD2 (7 bases). Per the germline V gene, CDR1 is MGHRA and CDR2 is YSYEKL. V was clipped by 0 bases and J by 3 bases, with 20 bases between them. The CDR3 consists of 19 residues.

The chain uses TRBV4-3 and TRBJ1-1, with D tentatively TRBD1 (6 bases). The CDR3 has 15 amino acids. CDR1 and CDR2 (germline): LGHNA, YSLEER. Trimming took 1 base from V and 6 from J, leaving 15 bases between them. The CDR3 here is CASSQVWAGGSEAFF. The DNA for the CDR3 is TGCGCCAGCAGCCAAGTGTGGGCCGGGGGCTCTGAAGCTTTCTTT.